The subject of this entry is one T cell receptor beta chain. The CDR3 is 15 amino acids. The ends lost 1 base at V and 7 bases at J; junction bases unmatched: 6. Germline V CDR1 and CDR2: LGHNA, YSLEER. The data are from a study of shared clonotypes between healthy human individuals. Naive CD8 cells, CD45RO-negative and positively selected for CCR7, excluded terminally differentiated effector memory CD45RA+ cells. Sequenced by immunoSEQ multiplex PCR; TCRdb stores in-frame clones only, minus some. The sample gives about 2.2 million clones, 90% to 95% of which show up once; over 1.5% is in the top ten.

The J gene is TRBJ1-5, the V gene TRBV4-3; 8 nucleotides match TRBD1. Sequenced material: naive CD8+ T cells from PBMCs. This TCR was sampled from a man younger than 35 in good health. Some clones in this sample may be carry-over from other donors' samples. The CDR3 sequence: CASSQVDRAGQPQHF. CDR3 nucleotides: TGCGCCAGCAGCCAAGTGGACAGGGCCGGGCAGCCCCAGCATTTT.